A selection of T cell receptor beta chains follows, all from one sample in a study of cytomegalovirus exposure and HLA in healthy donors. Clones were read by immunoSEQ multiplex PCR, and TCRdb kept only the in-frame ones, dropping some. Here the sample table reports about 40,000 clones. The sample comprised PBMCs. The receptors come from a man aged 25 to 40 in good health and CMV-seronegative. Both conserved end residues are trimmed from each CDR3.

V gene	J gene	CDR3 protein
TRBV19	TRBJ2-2	ASSHDRGANTGELF
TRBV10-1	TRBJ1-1	ASSERQGPNTEAF
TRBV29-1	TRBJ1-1	SVLAPMNTEAF
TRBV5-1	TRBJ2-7	ASSFLPSGYEQY
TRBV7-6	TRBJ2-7	ASSPLASGGYEQY
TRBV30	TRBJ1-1	AWSDRSTEAF
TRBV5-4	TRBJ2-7	ASSWAGQFSYEQY
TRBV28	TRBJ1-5	ASSFQGYQPQH
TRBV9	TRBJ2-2	ASSVDFSANTGELF
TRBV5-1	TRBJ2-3	ASSLHFSEADTQY
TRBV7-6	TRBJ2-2	ASSHYTTQTNTGELF
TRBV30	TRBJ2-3	AWRLRGFGNTQY
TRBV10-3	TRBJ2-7	AISTVQGAETYEQY
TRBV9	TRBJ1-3	ASSVGRGHRGLDGNTIY
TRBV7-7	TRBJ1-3	ASSLGLGMGNTIY
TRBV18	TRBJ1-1	ASSPTGVGSLNTEAF
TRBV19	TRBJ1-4	ASSAATGKGEKLF
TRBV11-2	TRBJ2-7	ASSEGVSWQY
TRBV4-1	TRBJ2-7	ASSQGLAAPYEQY
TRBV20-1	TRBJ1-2	SAPFQAGYT
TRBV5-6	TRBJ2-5	ASSLAAGVETQY
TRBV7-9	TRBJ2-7	ASSDPGQGYEQY
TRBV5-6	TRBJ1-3	ASSLPGTASGNTIY
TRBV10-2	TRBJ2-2	ATSLRASDTGELF
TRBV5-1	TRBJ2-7	ASRTGGSYEQY
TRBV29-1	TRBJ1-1	SVEGRGNEAF
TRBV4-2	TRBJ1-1	ASSLQGNEAF
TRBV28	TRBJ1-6	AGMTGNSPLH
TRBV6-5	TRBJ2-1	ASSYSRSSYNEQF
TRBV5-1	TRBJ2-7	ASSPTSGRANEQY
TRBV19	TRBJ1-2	VSGNGYGYT
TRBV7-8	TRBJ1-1	ASSFSRGRGSEAF
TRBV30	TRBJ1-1	AWSVRASGAEAF
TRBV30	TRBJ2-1	AFGTSGINEQF
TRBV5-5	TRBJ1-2	ASSLGTAANYGYT
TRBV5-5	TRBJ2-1	ASILTSGLYNEQF
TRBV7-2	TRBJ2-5	ASSLRTGGGETQY
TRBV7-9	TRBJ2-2	ASRRQGGDTGELF
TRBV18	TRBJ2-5	ASSRDRQETQY
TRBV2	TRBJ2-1	ASSSRVPYNEQF
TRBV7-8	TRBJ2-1	ASSLRSSYNEQF
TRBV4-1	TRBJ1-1	ASSQDEGGTEAF
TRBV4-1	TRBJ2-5	ASSHDIAGSGTQY
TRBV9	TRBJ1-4	ASSASGEKLF
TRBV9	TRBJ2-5	ASSLRFDRQETQY
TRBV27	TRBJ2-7	ASSGTGGYEQY
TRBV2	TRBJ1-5	ASSEAHSNQPQH
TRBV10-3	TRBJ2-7	ATAGTSGSSEQY
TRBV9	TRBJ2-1	ASSVAGQSNEQF
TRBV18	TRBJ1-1	ASSPQQETEAF
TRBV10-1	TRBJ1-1	ASSEAISGTGVLNTEAF
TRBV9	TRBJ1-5	ASSSSGTYNQPQH
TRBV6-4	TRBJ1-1	ASSDTGQNTEAF
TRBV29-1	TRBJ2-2	SVQSGTGVGELF
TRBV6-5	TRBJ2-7	ASSYFEAGEQY
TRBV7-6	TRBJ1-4	ASSPGQGREKLF
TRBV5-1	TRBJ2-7	ASSQVWGGTYEQY